This note documents a single TCR beta chain sequence. Clones were read by immunoSEQ multiplex PCR, and TCRdb kept only the in-frame ones, dropping some. The sample contains some 140,000 clones, 65% to 90% of which appear only once. The CDR3 contains 14 residues. V was shortened by 5 bases and J by 11 bases, with 20 bases between the two germline ends. Germline assignment: CDR1 SGHRS and CDR2 YFSETQ. The data were taken from a study of blood T cell repertoires in COVID-19. Seattle participants joined during active infection and were tracked over time. Sequenced sample: peripheral blood. The sequence derives from an older woman with COVID-19, enrolled during active disease. The chain links TRBV5-1 to TRBJ1-3; D ambiguous. CDR3 region: CASSPDGKGTAIYF. CDR3 DNA: TGCGCCAGCAGTCCGGACGGGAAGGGTACCGCCATATATTTT.